The T cell receptor beta chain under discussion was sequenced for a study of shared clonotypes between healthy human individuals. Clones were read by immunoSEQ multiplex PCR, and TCRdb kept only the in-frame ones, dropping some. The table lists about 2.3 million clones, approximately 95% of them singletons. The CDR3 is made up of 18 amino acids. V was pared by 1 base and J by 1 base, with 4 bases of the junction left unmatched. CDR1 SGHTA and CDR2 FQGTGA come from the germline V gene. This clone has a single count. The clonotype comes from a man younger than 30 in good health. Some clones in this sample may be carry-over from other donors' samples. The V and J genes are TRBV7-3 and TRBJ2-3; the match to TRBD2 covers 14 bases. Sequencing input: naive CD4+ T cells from PBMCs. Indicated subset: CD45RA+ positively selected. The CDR3 is CASSLIRLAGGGTDTQYF. In nucleotides, the CDR3 is TGTGCCAGCAGCTTAATTCGACTAGCGGGAGGGGGCACAGATACGCAGTATTTT.